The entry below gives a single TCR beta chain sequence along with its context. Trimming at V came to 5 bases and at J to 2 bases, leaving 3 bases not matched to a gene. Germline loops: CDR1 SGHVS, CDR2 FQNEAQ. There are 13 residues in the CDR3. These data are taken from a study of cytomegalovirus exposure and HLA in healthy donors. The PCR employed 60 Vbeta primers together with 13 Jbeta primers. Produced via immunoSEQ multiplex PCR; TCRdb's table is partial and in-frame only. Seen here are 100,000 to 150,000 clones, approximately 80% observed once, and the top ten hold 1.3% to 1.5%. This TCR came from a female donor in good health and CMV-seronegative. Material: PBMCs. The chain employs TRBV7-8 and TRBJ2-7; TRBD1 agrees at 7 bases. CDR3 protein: CASSPDRAYEQYF. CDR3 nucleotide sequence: TGTGCCAGCAGCCCAGACAGGGCCTACGAGCAGTACTTC.